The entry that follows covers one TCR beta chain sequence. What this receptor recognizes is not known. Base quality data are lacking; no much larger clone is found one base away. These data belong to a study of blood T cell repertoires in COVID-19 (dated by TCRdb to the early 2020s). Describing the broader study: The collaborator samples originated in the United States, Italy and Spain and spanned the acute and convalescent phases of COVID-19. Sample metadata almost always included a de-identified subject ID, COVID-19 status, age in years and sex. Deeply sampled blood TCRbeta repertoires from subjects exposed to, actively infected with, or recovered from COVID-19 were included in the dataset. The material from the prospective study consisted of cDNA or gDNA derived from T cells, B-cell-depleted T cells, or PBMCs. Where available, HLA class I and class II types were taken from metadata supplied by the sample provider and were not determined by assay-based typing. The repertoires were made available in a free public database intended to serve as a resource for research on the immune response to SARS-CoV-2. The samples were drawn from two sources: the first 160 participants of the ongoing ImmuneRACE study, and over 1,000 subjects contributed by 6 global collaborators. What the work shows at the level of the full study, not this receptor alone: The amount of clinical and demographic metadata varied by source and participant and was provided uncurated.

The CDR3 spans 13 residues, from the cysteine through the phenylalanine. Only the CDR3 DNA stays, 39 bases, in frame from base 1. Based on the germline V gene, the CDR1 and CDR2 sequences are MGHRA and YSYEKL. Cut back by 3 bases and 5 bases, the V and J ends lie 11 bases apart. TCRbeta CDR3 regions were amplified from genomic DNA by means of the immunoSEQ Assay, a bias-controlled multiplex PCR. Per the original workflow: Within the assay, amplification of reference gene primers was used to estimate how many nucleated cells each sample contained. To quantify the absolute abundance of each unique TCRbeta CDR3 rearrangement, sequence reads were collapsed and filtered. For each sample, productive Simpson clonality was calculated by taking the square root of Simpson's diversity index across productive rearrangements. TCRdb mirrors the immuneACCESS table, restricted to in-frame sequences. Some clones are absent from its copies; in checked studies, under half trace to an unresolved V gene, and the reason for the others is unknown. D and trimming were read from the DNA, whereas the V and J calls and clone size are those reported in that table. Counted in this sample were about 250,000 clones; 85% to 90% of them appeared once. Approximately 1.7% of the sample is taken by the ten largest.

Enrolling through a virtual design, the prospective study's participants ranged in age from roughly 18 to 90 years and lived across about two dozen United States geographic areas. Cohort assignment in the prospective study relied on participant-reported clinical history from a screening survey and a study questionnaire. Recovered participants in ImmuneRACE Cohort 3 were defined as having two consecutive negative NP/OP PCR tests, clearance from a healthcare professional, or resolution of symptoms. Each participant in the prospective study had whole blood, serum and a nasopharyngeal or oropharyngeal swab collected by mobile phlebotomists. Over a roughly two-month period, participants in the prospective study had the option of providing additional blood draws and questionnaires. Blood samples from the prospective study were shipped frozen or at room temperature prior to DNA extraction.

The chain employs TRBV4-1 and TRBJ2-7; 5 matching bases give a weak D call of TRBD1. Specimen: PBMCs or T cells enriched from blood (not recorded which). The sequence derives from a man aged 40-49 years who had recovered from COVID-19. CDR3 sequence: CASSHGAAHEQYF. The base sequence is TGCGCCAGCAGCCATGGGGCGGCCCACGAGCAGTACTTC.